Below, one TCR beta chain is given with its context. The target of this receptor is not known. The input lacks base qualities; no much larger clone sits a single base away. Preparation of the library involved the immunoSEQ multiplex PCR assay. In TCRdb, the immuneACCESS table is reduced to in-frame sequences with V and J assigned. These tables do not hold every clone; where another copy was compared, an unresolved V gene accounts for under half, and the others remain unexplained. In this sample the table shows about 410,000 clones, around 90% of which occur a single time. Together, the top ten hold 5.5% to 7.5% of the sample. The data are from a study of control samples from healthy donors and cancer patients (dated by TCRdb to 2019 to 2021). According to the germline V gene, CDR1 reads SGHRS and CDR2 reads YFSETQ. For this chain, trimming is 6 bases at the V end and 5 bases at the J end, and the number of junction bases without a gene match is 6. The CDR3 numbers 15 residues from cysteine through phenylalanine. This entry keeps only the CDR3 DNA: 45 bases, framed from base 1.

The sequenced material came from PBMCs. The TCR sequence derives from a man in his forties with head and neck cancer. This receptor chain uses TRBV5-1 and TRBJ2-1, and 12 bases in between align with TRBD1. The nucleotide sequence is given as TGCGCCAGCACCATGGGACAGGGGGCTAACAATGAGCAGTTCTTC. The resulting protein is CASTMGQGANNEQFF.